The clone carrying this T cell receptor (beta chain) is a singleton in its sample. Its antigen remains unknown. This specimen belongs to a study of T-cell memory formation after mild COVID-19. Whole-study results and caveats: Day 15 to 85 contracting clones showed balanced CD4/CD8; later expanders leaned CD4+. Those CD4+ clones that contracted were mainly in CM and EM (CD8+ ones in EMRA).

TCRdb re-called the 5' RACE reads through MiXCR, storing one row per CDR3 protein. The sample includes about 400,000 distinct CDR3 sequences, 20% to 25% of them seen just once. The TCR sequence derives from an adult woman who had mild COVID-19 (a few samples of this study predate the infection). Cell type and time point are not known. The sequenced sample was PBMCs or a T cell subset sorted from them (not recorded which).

CDR3 sequence: CSARRQGNWQPQHF. The CDR3 nucleotides are TGCAGTGCTAGGCGGCAGGGTAACTGGCAGCCCCAGCATTTT. V and J are TRBV20-1 and TRBJ1-5; a possible D gene is TRBD1 (5 bases). Germline lookup yields CDR1 DFQATT and CDR2 SNEGSKA (reference sequence). This CDR3 spans 14 amino acids. The V and J ends lost 3 bases and 7 bases respectively, with 16 bases between them.